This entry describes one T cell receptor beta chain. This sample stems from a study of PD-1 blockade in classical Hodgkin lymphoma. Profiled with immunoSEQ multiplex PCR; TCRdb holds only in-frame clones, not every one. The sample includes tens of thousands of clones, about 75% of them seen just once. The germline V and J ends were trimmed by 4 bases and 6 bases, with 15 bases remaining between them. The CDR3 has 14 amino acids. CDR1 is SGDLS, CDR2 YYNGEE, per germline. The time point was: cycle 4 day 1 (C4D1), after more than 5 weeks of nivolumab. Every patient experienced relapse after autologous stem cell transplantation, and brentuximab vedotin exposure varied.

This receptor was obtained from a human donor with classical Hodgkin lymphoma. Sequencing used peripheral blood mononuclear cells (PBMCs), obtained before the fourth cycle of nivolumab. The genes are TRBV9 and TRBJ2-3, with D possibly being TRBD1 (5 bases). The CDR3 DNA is TGTGCCAGCAGCTCCAGCCTGGGGCGGGATACGCAGTATTTT. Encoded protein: CASSSSLGRDTQYF.